This T cell receptor (beta chain) comes out of a study of glioma-infiltrating T cells after dendritic cell vaccination. The CDR3 is 12 amino acids. Losses at the gene ends were 8 bases for V and 6 bases for J; bases not matched to a gene: 5. The germline V gene has CDR1 MNHNY and CDR2 SVGAGI (reference sequence). Selection required adequate fresh-frozen tumor tissue plus more than two years' survival data. The PCR used 60 V beta and 13 J beta primers. Libraries were prepared by immunoSEQ multiplex PCR; TCRdb keeps only in-frame clonotypes and omits some of them. Of some 70,000 clones in the sample, approximately 80% were seen once.

This sequence was found in a human donor with glioblastoma. V is TRBV6-6 and J is TRBJ2-7; TRBD1 aligns across 9 bases. The sequences come from blood, collected before dendritic cell vaccination. The CDR3 sequence: CASGTGIVEQYF. In nucleotides, the CDR3 is TGTGCCAGCGGGACAGGGATCGTCGAGCAGTACTTC.